One and the same sample provided the 16 T cell receptor beta chains below, sequenced in a study of cytomegalovirus exposure and HLA in healthy donors. PCR used 60 Vbeta primers and 13 Jbeta primers. The method was immunoSEQ multiplex PCR; TCRdb's version includes in-frame clones alone and lacks a portion of them. The profile shows approximately 150,000 clones, about 70% of them singletons. Material: PBMCs. Every receptor here comes from a man in his thirties or forties in good health and CMV-seropositive.

This sequence joins TRBV2 and TRBJ2-7; 8 nucleotides align to TRBD2. The CDR3 totals 12 residues. The germline CDR1 and CDR2 sequences are SNHLY and FYNNEI. V lost 4 bases and J lost 7; bases outside the gene matches: 3. In DNA, the CDR3 is TGTGCCAGCAGTGTCGAGCGGGAGGAGCAGTACTTC. Protein product: CASSVEREEQYF.

This clone was detected a few times. The chain combines TRBV4-2 with TRBJ2-7; D uncertain. This CDR3 is 16 amino acids long. Germline V lookup: CDR1 LGHNA, CDR2 YNFKEQ. Trimming removed 0 bases from V and 0 bases from J, with 12 bases in between. CDR3 nucleotide sequence: TGTGCCAGCAGCCAAGATTTCGGCGGCACCTCCTACGAGCAGTACTTC. Translating gives CASSQDFGGTSYEQYF.

This chain links TRBV2 with TRBJ1-5, with a weak D call TRBD1 (6 bases). V was trimmed by 3 bases and J by 5 bases, leaving 11 bases between them. The CDR3 has 14 amino acids. Germline-derived CDR1 and CDR2 are SNHLY and FYNNEI. CDR3 sequence (DNA): TGTGCCAGCAGTGACGCGACAGGAGATCAGCCCCAGCATTTT. Translation: CASSDATGDQPQHF.

The chain carries TRBV28 and TRBJ2-1; 10 nucleotides line up with TRBD2. V shed 3 bases, J shed 7 bases, and the junction held 9 bases outside the gene matches. The CDR3 covers 16 residues. Looked up from germline, CDR1 is MDHEN and CDR2 is SYDVKM. The CDR3 spells CASSFYPSGSRNEQFF. In nucleotides, the CDR3 is TGTGCCAGCAGTTTTTATCCTAGCGGGAGTCGGAATGAGCAGTTCTTC.

The sample holds a few counts of this clone. The V call is TRBV2, the J call TRBJ1-2; D is perhaps TRBD1 (6 bases). Trimming removed 1 base at V and 4 bases at J, with 19 bases between. The CDR3 covers 17 residues. Germline assignment: CDR1 SNHLY and CDR2 FYNNEI. The CDR3 nucleotides read TGTGCCAGCAGTGAAGGGTCTCTGGGCAGGGGATCCTATGGCTACACCTTC. It encodes CASSEGSLGRGSYGYTF.

The chain uses TRBV2 and TRBJ2-2; D perhaps matches TRBD1 (5 bases). Per the germline V gene, CDR1 is SNHLY and CDR2 is FYNNEI. The ends were cut back, 7 bases at V and 6 bases at J, with 21 bases in the middle. The CDR3 covers 16 residues. CDR3 DNA sequence: TGTGCCAGCACCGCGGAAGTCAGGGCGATCGCCGGGGAGCTGTTTTTT. Translating gives CASTAEVRAIAGELFF.

This clone was detected ten times or more. V gene TRBV2 combines with J gene TRBJ1-2; the D is unclear. V lost 6 bases and J 7 bases, leaving 12 bases between the germline ends. The CDR3 sequence is 12 residues long. Germline assignment: CDR1 SNHLY and CDR2 FYNNEI. DNA for the CDR3: TGTGCCAGCAGCGCCCCGATACTTGGCTACACCTTC. It translates to CASSAPILGYTF.

The chain couples TRBV6-6 to TRBJ2-7; 7 bases are shared with TRBD1. Germline V gene sequence: CDR1 MNHNY, CDR2 SVGAGI (reference sequence). The ends lost 0 bases at V and 2 bases at J; junction bases unmatched: 4. This CDR3 is 15 amino acids long. CDR3 nucleotide sequence: TGTGCCAGCAGTTACTCTGGGGACAGTACCTACGAGCAGTACTTC. Its translation: CASSYSGDSTYEQYF.

The chain carries TRBV5-1 and TRBJ2-1; the match to TRBD2 covers 10 bases. J lost 12 bases, V lost 4 bases, and 13 bases had no gene match. The CDR3 has 15 amino acids. The germline V gene encodes CDR1 SGHRS and CDR2 YFSETQ. The CDR3 spells CASSPGLADRTGQFF. DNA for the CDR3: TGCGCCAGCAGCCCCGGACTAGCGGATCGTACTGGGCAGTTCTTC.

As concerns this clone: This specimen includes other DNA sequences encoding the same CDR3. The chain couples TRBV6-5 to TRBJ1-5, with a tentative D call TRBD1 (5 bases). V lost 5 bases and J 3 bases, leaving 11 bases between the germline ends. Germline values: CDR1 MNHEY, CDR2 SVGAGI. CDR3 length: 14 residues. CDR3 nucleotide sequence: TGTGCCAGCAGTCAGACAGATACCAATCAGCCCCAGCATTTT. Amino acid sequence: CASSQTDTNQPQHF.

This chain uses TRBV9 with TRBJ2-7; 10 bases line up with TRBD2. Germline assignment: CDR1 SGDLS and CDR2 YYNGEE. The CDR3 contains 17 residues. V dropped 5 bases and J dropped 3; count of bases not matched to a gene: 14. The CDR3: CASSRAKASGSSYEQYF. The CDR3 DNA sequence: TGTGCCAGCAGTAGAGCGAAGGCTAGCGGGAGCAGCTACGAGCAGTACTTC.

A few counts support this clone. The chain carries TRBV16 and TRBJ1-2; D possibly corresponds to TRBD1 (6 bases). CDR1 is KGHSY, CDR2 FQNENV, per germline. CDR3 size: 16 residues. With 4 bases removed from V and 3 bases from J, the gap between germline ends came to 18 bases. CDR3 protein: CASSPSGASGYYGYTF. CDR3 bases: TGTGCCAGCAGCCCCTCAGGGGCATCTGGGTACTATGGCTACACCTTC.

CDR3 residues: CASSYSPAGGRDTQYF. As DNA, the CDR3 is TGTGCCAGCAGTTACTCCCCCGCGGGAGGGAGGGATACGCAGTATTTT. The rearrangement uses TRBV6-5 and TRBJ2-3; TRBD2 agrees at 9 bases. Germline values: CDR1 MNHEY, CDR2 SVGAGI. The CDR3 extends over 16 amino acids. Trimming at V came to 0 bases and at J to 6 bases, leaving 7 bases not matched to a gene.

This chain uses TRBV11-3 with TRBJ2-7, with D hard to call. Per germline, CDR1 SGHNT and CDR2 YENEEA. The CDR3 is made up of 14 amino acids. The germline V and J ends were trimmed by 7 bases and 3 bases, with 16 bases remaining between them. CDR3 nucleotides: TGTGCCAGCACCCCGGATGGGCTCGGCTACGAGCAGTACTTC. It is translated as CASTPDGLGYEQYF.

The table lists this clone with a count of one. Other nucleotide sequences in the sample specify the same CDR3. The genes are TRBV10-3 and TRBJ1-1; the D gene is possibly TRBD1 (5 bases). Germline lookup yields CDR1 ENHRY and CDR2 SYGVKD. CDR3 size: 11 residues. V dropped 8 bases and J dropped 10 bases, with 14 bases sitting between them. CDR3 nucleotide sequence: TGTGCCATCTTTACCGGGAGGGGAGCTTTCTTT. Translating gives CAIFTGRGAFF.

This clone occurred once. V and J are TRBV5-1 and TRBJ1-1, with D possibly TRBD1 on 5 matching bases. Germline-derived CDR1 and CDR2 are SGHRS and YFSETQ. The V and J ends lost 4 bases and 4 bases respectively, with 17 bases between them. The CDR3 runs 15 residues. CDR3 sequence: CASSPGQGGFTEAFF. CDR3 coding DNA: TGCGCCAGCAGCCCTGGTCAGGGAGGATTCACTGAAGCTTTCTTT.